A selection of T cell receptor beta chains follows, all from one sample in a study of T cells in Graves' hyperthyroidism and ophthalmopathy. TCRdb ran MiXCR on the multiplex PCR reads and lists one entry per CDR3 protein. Counted here are 130,000 to 150,000 distinct CDR3 sequences, around 20% occurring once; the ten biggest clones make up more than 65%. Sample: blood. These receptors were obtained from a woman aged 45-59 years with Graves' hyperthyroidism that later progressed to Graves' ophthalmopathy. The CDR3 runs from the conserved cysteine through the conserved F or W. Fields, in order: J gene, V gene, D gene, clone size, CDR3 protein, CDR3 DNA. The D gene is left open where the match is weak. Clone size is given for some rows only: seen once, a few or many times, or a class if the clone is expanded.

J gene: TRBJ2-7
V gene: TRBV5-1
D gene: TRBD1
clone size: many
CDR3 protein: CASSSRQGNYEQYF
CDR3 DNA: TGCGCCAGCAGCTCGAGACAGGGGAACTACGAGCAGTACTTC

J gene: TRBJ1-2
V gene: TRBV3-1
D gene: -
clone size: many
CDR3 protein: CASSQDAAGVNYGYTF
CDR3 DNA: TGTGCCAGCAGCCAAGATGCGGCAGGGGTTAACTATGGCTACACCTTC

J gene: TRBJ2-7
V gene: TRBV7-6
D gene: -
clone size: many
CDR3 protein: CASSPTGVYEQYF
CDR3 DNA: TGTGCCAGCAGCCCGACGGGGGTCTACGAGCAGTACTTC

J gene: TRBJ2-7
V gene: TRBV27
D gene: -
clone size: -
CDR3 protein: CASSPGPFYEQYF
CDR3 DNA: TGTGCCAGCAGTCCGGGGCCTTTCTACGAGCAGTACTTC

J gene: TRBJ2-1
V gene: TRBV4-3
D gene: TRBD2
clone size: -
CDR3 protein: CASSQAWTSGYNEQFF
CDR3 DNA: TGCGCCAGCAGCCAAGCATGGACTAGCGGATACAATGAGCAGTTCTTC

J gene: TRBJ2-6
V gene: TRBV20-1
D gene: -
clone size: few
CDR3 protein: CSARDRIRGASGANVLTF
CDR3 DNA: TGCAGTGCTAGGGACCGAATCAGGGGAGCCTCTGGGGCCAACGTCCTGACTTTC

J gene: TRBJ2-1
V gene: TRBV6-6
D gene: TRBD2
clone size: few
CDR3 protein: CASSYGTGGSYNEQFF
CDR3 DNA: TGTGCCAGCAGTTACGGGACGGGAGGCTCCTACAATGAGCAGTTCTTC

J gene: TRBJ1-5
V gene: TRBV28
D gene: -
clone size: many
CDR3 protein: CASSNAQGQGQPQHF
CDR3 DNA: TGTGCCAGCAGTAACGCCCAGGGGCAGGGTCAGCCCCAGCATTTT

J gene: TRBJ1-1
V gene: TRBV12-3/TRBV12-4
D gene: TRBD1
clone size: -
CDR3 protein: CASSKDRGQRDTEAFF
CDR3 DNA: TGTGCCAGCAGTAAAGACAGGGGGCAGAGAGACACTGAAGCTTTCTTT

J gene: TRBJ1-3
V gene: TRBV2
D gene: -
clone size: -
CDR3 protein: CASRSGNTIYF
CDR3 DNA: TGTGCCAGCAGGTCTGGAAACACCATATATTTT

J gene: TRBJ1-5
V gene: TRBV12-3/TRBV12-4
D gene: -
clone size: many
CDR3 protein: CASSTGTKQPQHF
CDR3 DNA: TGTGCCAGCAGCACAGGGACAAAGCAGCCCCAGCATTTT

J gene: TRBJ2-4
V gene: TRBV20-1
D gene: TRBD1
clone size: -
CDR3 protein: CSAGQGENIQYF
CDR3 DNA: TGCAGTGCGGGACAGGGGGAGAACATTCAGTACTTC

J gene: TRBJ2-4
V gene: TRBV6-2/TRBV6-3
D gene: -
clone size: -
CDR3 protein: CASSYSRADSLAKNIQYF
CDR3 DNA: TGTGCCAGCAGTTACTCGAGGGCAGACAGTCTAGCCAAAAACATTCAGTACTTC

J gene: TRBJ2-7
V gene: TRBV3-1
D gene: -
clone size: few
CDR3 protein: CASSPGSKAAYEQYF
CDR3 DNA: TGTGCCAGCAGCCCCGGGTCTAAGGCAGCTTACGAGCAGTACTTC

J gene: TRBJ2-2
V gene: TRBV7-8
D gene: TRBD2
clone size: -
CDR3 protein: CASSLLAGGSGELFF
CDR3 DNA: TGTGCCAGCAGCTTACTAGCGGGAGGGTCCGGGGAGCTGTTTTTT